These 16 T cell receptor beta chains share one sample of origin, sequenced in a study of control samples from healthy donors and cancer patients. The method was immunoSEQ multiplex PCR; TCRdb's version includes in-frame clones alone and lacks a portion of them. The sample shows 12,000 or so clones, more than 75% of them seen only once. The sample was formalin-fixed, paraffin-embedded tissue. Source of these receptors: a male donor with melanoma.

This chain connects TRBV12-3 or TRBV12-4 to TRBJ2-5; D remains ambiguous. Trimming cost V 6 bases and J 2 bases, with 4 bases left between them. The CDR3 sequence is 11 residues long. CDR3 nucleotide sequence: TGTGCCAGCAGACAACAAGAGACCCAGTACTTC. Its translation is CASRQQETQYF.

This chain joins TRBV3-1 (or the pseudogene TRBV3-2) and TRBJ2-1; D is tentatively TRBD1 or TRBD2 (6 bases each). This CDR3 is built from 18 residues. Germline V gene data show CDR1 as LGHDT and CDR2 as YNNKEL (reference sequence). V shed 2 bases and J shed 2 bases, with 19 bases lying between them. The CDR3 sequence is CASSQLLKGGITYNEQFF. The DNA for the CDR3 is TGTGCCAGCAGCCAACTCCTCAAGGGGGGAATCACCTACAATGAGCAGTTCTTC.

The rearrangement uses TRBV18 and TRBJ1-5, with D possibly matching TRBD1 (5 bases). The CDR3 extends over 16 amino acids. Germline V lookup: CDR1 KGHSH, CDR2 LQKENI. V was cut by 2 bases and J by 10 bases, with 21 bases left in between. The CDR3 sequence is CASSPSHLGGRSPQHF. The CDR3 DNA reads TGTGCCAGCTCACCATCACACTTGGGGGGGAGAAGCCCCCAGCATTTT.

The J gene is TRBJ1-1, the V gene TRBV19, with no clear D. The CDR3 is 13 amino acids. V shed 1 base and J shed 6 bases, with 9 bases lying between them. Germline assignment: CDR1 LNHDA and CDR2 SQIVND (reference sequence). CDR3 coding DNA: TGTGCCAGTAGTATAGGTCTCTCGGCTGAAGCTTTCTTT. Amino acids: CASSIGLSAEAFF. Supplemented by reference TRBV19 and TRBJ1-1, the full variable domain reads DGGITQSPKYLFRKEGQNVTLSCEQNLNHDAMYWYRQDPGQGLRLIYYSQIVNDFQKGDIAEGYSVSREKKESFPLTVTSAQKNPTAFYLCASSIGLSAEAFFGQGTRLTVV.

V and J are TRBV27 and TRBJ2-1; a possible D gene is TRBD2 (5 bases). The CDR3 contains 15 residues. The germline V gene has CDR1 MNHEY and CDR2 SMNVEV (reference sequence). V was shortened by 1 base and J by 4 bases, with 11 bases between the two germline ends. The CDR3 protein is CASSLYARVYNEQFF. For the CDR3, the DNA is TGTGCCAGCAGTTTATATGCGCGGGTTTACAATGAGCAGTTCTTC.

Written as DNA, the CDR3 is TGTGCCAGCAGCGCCTCCGGGACAGGTTATCAACCCCTCCACTTT. Protein: CASSASGTGYQPLHF. This chain joins TRBV9 and TRBJ1-6; 8 nucleotides align to TRBD1. The V gene's germline CDR1 is SGDLS and CDR2 YYNGEE. The CDR3 runs 15 residues. The V and J ends lost 3 bases and 12 bases, in that order; junction bases with no gene match: 11.

The chain couples TRBV4-2 to TRBJ2-5; D may be TRBD2 (6 bases). The CDR3 extends over 16 amino acids. V dropped 0 bases and J dropped 3 bases, with 14 bases sitting between them. Germline assignment: CDR1 LGHNA and CDR2 YNFKEQ. For the CDR3, the DNA is TGTGCCAGCAGCCAAGATGGGACTCGTAGGGAAGAGACCCAGTACTTC. Amino acid sequence: CASSQDGTRREETQYF.

V gene TRBV7-8 combines with J gene TRBJ1-5; TRBD1 might be the D (5 bases). CDR1 is SGHVS and CDR2 is FQNEAQ in the germline V gene. The CDR3 has 14 amino acids. The ends were cut back, 5 bases at V and 6 bases at J, with 14 bases in the middle. Written as DNA, the CDR3 is TGTGCCAGCAGCGTCGGACAATTTGGTCAGCCCCAGCATTTT. Protein: CASSVGQFGQPQHF. The entire variable domain, with the rest obtained from reference TRBV7-8 and TRBJ1-5, is as follows: GAGVSQSPRYKVAKRGQDVALRCDPISGHVSLFWYQQALGQGPEFLTYFQNEAQLDKSGLPSDRFFAERPEGSVSTLKIQRTQQEDSAVYLCASSVGQFGQPQHFGDGTRLSIL.

This chain links TRBV19 with TRBJ2-1, with 9 bases that match TRBD2. With 4 bases clipped from V and 8 bases from J, the junction kept 6 bases outside the gene matches. Germline V CDR1 and CDR2: LNHDA, SQIVND (reference sequence). The CDR3 length is 14 residues. In DNA, the CDR3 is TGTGCCAGTAGTACCACGGGACTAGCAGATGAGCAGTTCTTC. This translates into CASSTTGLADEQFF.

This chain uses TRBV19 with TRBJ1-5; D gene ambiguous. The germline gives CDR1 LNHDA, CDR2 SQIVND (reference sequence). V was shortened by 3 bases and J by 0 bases, with 6 bases between the two germline ends. This CDR3 has 14 amino acids. CDR3: CASSITASNQPQHF. CDR3 nucleotide sequence: TGTGCCAGTAGTATTACAGCTAGCAATCAGCCCCAGCATTTT.

The chain has TRBV7-9 and TRBJ2-7; D is unresolved. The CDR3 runs 14 residues. Trimming left V 4 bases short and J 1 base short, with 11 bases between. Germline assignment: CDR1 SEHNR and CDR2 FQNEAQ (reference sequence). The CDR3 DNA reads TGTGCCAGCAGCTCAATGGACGGGTCCTACGAGCAGTACTTC. Its translation: CASSSMDGSYEQYF.

This rearrangement joins TRBV5-1 to TRBJ1-1; D might be TRBD1 (6 bases). This CDR3 is built from 13 residues. CDR1 is SGHRS and CDR2 is YFSETQ in the germline V gene. Trimming cost V 4 bases and J 3 bases, with 10 bases left between them. CDR3 loop: CASSPGQYTEAFF. The CDR3 DNA follows: TGCGCCAGCAGCCCTGGACAGTACACTGAAGCTTTCTTT.

The chain couples TRBV19 to TRBJ1-2; D possibly corresponds to TRBD1 (6 bases). This CDR3 comprises 16 residues. CDR1 and CDR2 from the germline V gene are LNHDA and SQIVND (reference sequence). Trimming took off 4 bases at V and 4 bases at J, with 19 bases between the two ends. CDR3 in amino acids: CASSRTGAGALYGYTF. The CDR3 DNA reads TGTGCCAGTAGTAGAACCGGGGCAGGGGCCCTCTATGGCTACACCTTC.

The V call is TRBV24-1, the J call TRBJ2-5; D gene ambiguous. Germline lookup yields CDR1 KGHDR and CDR2 SFDVKD. The CDR3 loop spans 12 amino acids. V was trimmed by 5 bases and J by 7 bases, leaving 10 bases between them. Written as DNA, the CDR3 is TGTGCCACCAGTGCCGACGGGCGGACCCAGTACTTC. This translates into CATSADGRTQYF.

The chain links TRBV11-2 to TRBJ2-3, with 8 bases matching TRBD2. From germline, CDR1 is SGHAT and CDR2 FQNNGV. The CDR3 totals 19 residues. V was clipped by 0 bases and J by 2 bases; unmatched bases: 13. The CDR3 loop reads CASSLDFPSGWGHTDTQYF. DNA for the CDR3: TGTGCCAGCAGCTTAGATTTCCCTAGCGGGTGGGGCCACACAGATACGCAGTATTTT.

The genes are TRBV7-2 and TRBJ2-7; TRBD2 agrees at 7 bases. The CDR3 has 16 residues. Trimming cost V 5 bases and J 3 bases; bases outside gene matches: 13. Looked up from germline, CDR1 is SGHTA and CDR2 is FQGNSA. CDR3 amino acids: CASSLIPREVFYEQYF. CDR3 bases: TGTGCCAGCAGCCTGATCCCACGGGAGGTGTTCTACGAGCAGTACTTC.